This T cell receptor beta chain was sequenced during a study of T cell repertoires and HLA-DP antigens. Looking at the study overall: DNA input averaged roughly 230 ng in sorted CD137+CD4+ and roughly 1,300 ng in pre-culture CD4+.

A remark on this clone: Its antigen is unidentified.

Amplification used primers for 54 TRBV and 13 TRBJ segments. The repertoire was sequenced with immunoSEQ multiplex PCR; TCRdb's copy has only in-frame clones and lacks some. The data contain approximately 90,000 clones, around nine tenths of them singletons. This CDR3 is built from 13 residues. Per germline, CDR1 MNHEY and CDR2 SVGAGI. With 5 bases removed from V and 5 bases from J, the gap between germline ends came to 12 bases. Study results and limitations: The CD4+ repertoire was not split into naive and memory.

The chain joins TRBV6-5 to TRBJ2-5; D gene uncertain. The sequenced sample was CD4+ T cells from PBMCs. This clonotype was obtained from a man in his fifties or sixties in good health and CMV-seronegative. Written as DNA, the CDR3 is TGTGCCAGCAGTCGACCGAGGAGCGAGACCCAGTACTTC. It specifies CASSRPRSETQYF.